A single sample is the source of the 20 T cell receptor beta chains below, sequenced in a study of blood T cell repertoires in COVID-19. The assay was immunoSEQ multiplex PCR, and TCRdb's table has in-frame clones only and misses some. The table lists roughly 380,000 clones, roughly 87% of them singletons. What was sequenced was PBMCs or T cells enriched from blood (not recorded which). The receptors were sampled from a woman between 25 and 40 years old who had recovered from COVID-19.

CDR3 sequence (DNA): TGTGCCTCTCGTGGTCAGGGCTTCATTAATGAGCAGTTCTTC. Its protein is CASRGQGFINEQFF. The chain is built from TRBV7-2 and TRBJ2-1; perhaps TRBD1 as D (5 bases). Between the trimmed V and J ends, which lost 11 bases and 7 bases, there was a span of 21 bases. This CDR3 comprises 14 residues. Per germline, CDR1 SGHTA and CDR2 FQGNSA. Using reference TRBV7-2 and TRBJ2-1 for the parts outside the CDR3, the full variable domain is GAGVSQSPSNKVTEKGKDVELRCDPISGHTALYWYRQSLGQGLEFLIYFQGNSAPDKSGLPSDRFSAERTGGSVSTLTIQRTQQEDSAVYLCASRGQGFINEQFFGPGTRLTVL.

V usage is TRBV4-2 and J usage is TRBJ1-2; 8 bases align to TRBD1. Germline CDR1 LGHNA, CDR2 YNFKEQ. The CDR3 length is 16 residues. With 0 bases clipped from V and 2 bases from J, the junction kept 5 bases outside the gene matches. The CDR3 sequence: CASSQDWTGNNYGYTF. In DNA, the CDR3 is TGTGCCAGCAGCCAAGACTGGACAGGGAACAACTATGGCTACACCTTC.

The chain uses TRBV6-1 and TRBJ1-4; the D gene is possibly TRBD1 (5 bases). V lost 1 base and J 7 bases, leaving 10 bases between the germline ends. The length of the CDR3 is 14 residues. From germline, CDR1 is MNHNS and CDR2 SASEGT. The CDR3 spells CASSEEGEVEKLFF. In nucleotides, the CDR3 is TGTGCCAGCAGTGAAGAAGGGGAGGTTGAAAAACTGTTTTTT.

V usage is TRBV7-9 and J usage is TRBJ1-4; tentatively, D is TRBD1 (6 bases). The CDR3 is 14 amino acids. Trimming removed 5 bases at V and 5 bases at J, with 12 bases between. Germline CDR1 SEHNR, CDR2 FQNEAQ (reference sequence). The chain's CDR3 is CASSPTGFNEKLFF. The CDR3 DNA follows: TGTGCCAGCAGCCCGACAGGATTCAATGAAAAACTGTTTTTT.

The V and J genes are TRBV19 and TRBJ1-1, with a possible D match to TRBD1 (6 bases). In germline, CDR1 is LNHDA, CDR2 SQIVND (reference sequence). V shed 6 bases and J shed 3 bases, with 23 bases lying between them. The CDR3 covers 17 residues. The CDR3 nucleotides read TGTGCCAGTAGCCCGAGGATGGGGGGGGCTACTGACACTGAAGCTTTCTTT. Protein product: CASSPRMGGATDTEAFF.

The chain combines TRBV5-1 with TRBJ1-4; perhaps TRBD1 as D (5 bases). The germline gives CDR1 SGHRS, CDR2 YFSETQ. Trimming took off 0 bases at V and 8 bases at J, with 20 bases between the two ends. The CDR3 contains 17 residues. The CDR3: CASSLGGPGLFEEKLFF. The CDR3 nucleotides read TGCGCCAGCAGCTTGGGGGGTCCGGGACTCTTTGAGGAAAAACTGTTTTTT.

The CDR3 loop is CASSEDSVYEQYF. For the CDR3, the DNA is TGTGCCAGCAGTGAAGATAGCGTGTACGAGCAGTACTTC. The gene calls are TRBV6-1 and TRBJ2-7, with D tentatively TRBD2 (5 bases). V was cut by 1 base and J by 4 bases, with 8 bases left in between. In germline, CDR1 is MNHNS, CDR2 SASEGT. This CDR3 has 13 residues.

The chain has TRBV4-1 and TRBJ2-2; 7 nucleotides match TRBD1. J gave up 5 bases and V 1 base, and 7 bases lay outside the gene matches. CDR1 is MGHRA and CDR2 is YSYEKL in the germline V gene. This CDR3 has 16 amino acids. CDR3: CASSQVSGGETGELFF. The CDR3 DNA reads as TGCGCCAGCAGCCAAGTATCAGGGGGAGAAACCGGGGAGCTGTTTTTT.

The chain carries TRBV7-9 and TRBJ2-1; 9 bases map to TRBD2. V lost 6 bases to trimming and J lost 3 bases; unmatched junction nucleotides: 9. CDR3 length: 16 amino acids. Germline CDR1 reads SEHNR; CDR2 reads FQNEAQ (reference sequence). DNA for the CDR3: TGTGCCAGCAGTTCTACTAGCGGGCTCGACTACAATGAGCAGTTCTTC. Its protein is CASSSTSGLDYNEQFF.

V and J are TRBV6-1 and TRBJ1-2; unclear D gene. Deletions cut 2 bases from V and 8 bases from J, with 12 bases between. CDR1 and CDR2 from the germline V gene are MNHNS and SASEGT. The CDR3 sequence is 13 residues long. This CDR3 is CASSEWSRGGYTF. The DNA of the CDR3 is TGTGCCAGCAGTGAATGGTCTCGGGGAGGCTACACCTTC.

The rearrangement uses TRBV7-9 and TRBJ2-5, with 7 bases aligning to TRBD2. With 5 bases clipped from V and 1 base from J, the junction kept 4 bases outside the gene matches. The CDR3 covers 14 residues. Looked up from germline, CDR1 is SEHNR and CDR2 is FQNEAQ (reference sequence). CDR3 nucleotide sequence: TGTGCCAGCAGCAGGGAGGGAGTCCAAGAGACCCAGTACTTC. It translates to CASSREGVQETQYF.

This rearrangement joins TRBV11-3 to TRBJ2-7; 10 bases align to TRBD2. Germline-derived CDR1 and CDR2 are SGHNT and YENEEA. The CDR3 is 15 amino acids. Trimming took 1 base from V and 0 from J; bases not matched to a gene: 0. The DNA of the CDR3 is TGTGCCAGCAGCTTAGCTAGCGGGAGCTCCTACGAGCAGTACTTC. Amino acid sequence: CASSLASGSSYEQYF.

This chain uses TRBV9 with TRBJ1-2; TRBD1 agrees at 12 bases. CDR1 and CDR2 from the germline V gene are SGDLS and YYNGEE. This CDR3 region has 15 residues. V lost 4 bases, J lost 8 bases, and 9 bases stayed unmatched. The CDR3 protein is CASSLQGQGAGGYTF. Written as DNA, the CDR3 is TGTGCCAGCAGCCTCCAGGGACAGGGGGCCGGGGGCTACACCTTC.

The V call is TRBV27, the J call TRBJ2-4; D is unclear. Trimming cost V 5 bases and J 9 bases, with 17 bases left between them. The germline CDR1 and CDR2 sequences are MNHEY and SMNVEV (reference sequence). This CDR3 contains 14 residues. The CDR3 region is CASSPTTPPGIQYF. CDR3 nucleotides: TGTGCCAGCAGTCCCACGACCCCTCCGGGCATTCAGTACTTC.

This clone was counted only a few times. The genes are TRBV12-3 or TRBV12-4 and TRBJ2-5; 7 nucleotides agree with TRBD2. The CDR3 sequence is 13 residues long. With 6 bases clipped from V and 5 bases from J, the junction kept 6 bases outside the gene matches. CDR3 bases: TGTGCCAGCAGCCCGGGGGGAGGGGAGACCCAGTACTTC. Protein product: CASSPGGGETQYF.

This CDR3 reads CASSLLGRTSGYEQYF. CDR3 nucleotides: TGTGCCAGCAGTTTATTAGGTAGGACTAGCGGGTACGAGCAGTACTTC. The V and J genes are TRBV28 and TRBJ2-7; TRBD2 matches 11 bases. V was clipped by 1 base and J by 4 bases; unmatched bases: 6. CDR1 and CDR2 from the germline V gene are MDHEN and SYDVKM. This CDR3 is 16 amino acids long.

V is TRBV30 and J is TRBJ1-1, with TRBD1 matching 7 bases. This CDR3 has 11 amino acids. In germline, CDR1 is GTSNPN, CDR2 SVGIG (reference sequence). The CDR3 DNA follows: TGTGCTTGCGGACAGGCTAAAAAAGCTTTCTTT. Its protein is CACGQAKKAFF.

The J gene is TRBJ1-1, the V gene TRBV4-1, with D possibly matching TRBD1 (6 bases). With 0 bases removed from V and 8 bases from J, the gap between germline ends came to 19 bases. This CDR3 comprises 16 residues. The germline CDR1 and CDR2 sequences are MGHRA and YSYEKL. CDR3 sequence (DNA): TGCGCCAGCAGCCAAGATGGGGACACCACGGGCTGGGAAGCTTTCTTT. Protein: CASSQDGDTTGWEAFF.

To note about this clone: Other DNA sequences in this specimen translate into the identical CDR3. The chain links TRBV6-5 to TRBJ2-3, with D maybe TRBD2 (6 bases). Germline assignment: CDR1 MNHEY and CDR2 SVGAGI. The CDR3 is 14 amino acids. V lost 0 bases and J lost 3, with 7 bases in between. The CDR3 loop reads CASSYSEGTDTQYF. DNA of the CDR3: TGTGCCAGCAGTTACTCGGAGGGGACAGATACGCAGTATTTT.

The CDR3: CASSLVGSSYEQYF. CDR3 coding DNA: TGTGCCAGCTCACTGGTAGGGAGCTCCTACGAGCAGTACTTC. The chain links TRBV18 to TRBJ2-7; D perhaps matches TRBD2 (5 bases). Trimming left V 4 bases short and J 0 bases short, with 10 bases between. Germline V gene data show CDR1 as KGHSH and CDR2 as LQKENI. There are 14 residues in the CDR3.